These 5 T cell receptor beta chains originate from one sample sequenced in a study of PD-1 blockade in classical Hodgkin lymphoma. Documented time point: cycle 4 day 1 (C4D1), after less than 7 weeks of nivolumab. Each patient experienced a relapse that followed autologous stem cell transplantation, and brentuximab vedotin exposure varied. The study isolated CD8+ T cells from thawed PBMCs by magnetic negative selection. The table came from immunoSEQ multiplex PCR; TCRdb's copy has only in-frame clones and leaves some out. The sample has 15,000 to 20,000 clones, approximately 90% seen once. The sample was CD8+ T cells from blood, taken before the fourth cycle of nivolumab. These receptors all come from a human donor with classical Hodgkin lymphoma.

V gene TRBV7-6 combines with J gene TRBJ1-1, with D maybe TRBD1 (6 bases). Germline lookup yields CDR1 SGHVS and CDR2 FNYEAQ. This CDR3 contains 18 residues. The V end was cut by 0 bases, the J end by 1 base, with 18 bases between. CDR3 DNA: TGTGCCAGCAGCTTAGCGGGTTGGGTCTTACAGGGGAACACTGAAGCTTTCTTT. As protein: CASSLAGWVLQGNTEAFF.

The chain employs TRBV27 and TRBJ1-4; 11 bases fit TRBD1. The J segment lost 7 bases and the V segment lost 6 bases, leaving 7 bases of the junction unmatched. The CDR3 is 15 residues long. Germline V gene data show CDR1 as MNHEY and CDR2 as SMNVEV (reference sequence). CDR3 amino acids: CASSLAGTGGEKLFF. CDR3 coding DNA: TGTGCCAGCAGCTTAGCCGGGACAGGGGGTGAAAAACTGTTTTTT.

The table lists this clone with a count of one. The V and J genes are TRBV6-5 and TRBJ1-1; 8 nucleotides agree with TRBD1. Germline CDR1 reads MNHEY; CDR2 reads SVGAGI. J lost 7 bases, V lost 2 bases, and 6 bases had no gene match. The CDR3 is 14 residues long. CDR3 nucleotide sequence: TGTGCCAGCAGTTACGGAGGACAGGGAGGTGAAGCTTTCTTT. As protein: CASSYGGQGGEAFF.

This rearrangement joins TRBV18 to TRBJ2-7; 10 bases are a match to TRBD1. Germline assignment: CDR1 KGHSH and CDR2 LQKENI. V lost 1 base and J lost 11; bases outside the gene matches: 8. CDR3 size: 14 residues. The CDR3 DNA follows: TGTGCCAGCTCACCACGACAGGGGGCGAGGGATAAGTACTTC. It yields the protein CASSPRQGARDKYF. Supplemented by reference TRBV18 and TRBJ2-7, the full variable domain reads NAGVMQNPRHLVRRRGQEARLRCSPMKGHSHVYWYRQLPEEGLKFMVYLQKENIIDESGMPKERFSAEFPKEGPSILRIQQVVRGDSAAYFCASSPRQGARDKYFGPGTRLTVT.

This clone was recorded only once. This chain links TRBV6-5 with TRBJ2-7; 13 nucleotides line up with TRBD2. CDR1 and CDR2 from the germline V gene are MNHEY and SVGAGI. Trimming removed 4 bases from V and 4 bases from J; junction bases left unmatched: 7. The CDR3 has 16 residues. CDR3 region: CASSFGTSGNLYEQYF. The CDR3 DNA reads TGTGCCAGCAGTTTTGGGACTAGCGGGAATCTTTACGAGCAGTACTTC.